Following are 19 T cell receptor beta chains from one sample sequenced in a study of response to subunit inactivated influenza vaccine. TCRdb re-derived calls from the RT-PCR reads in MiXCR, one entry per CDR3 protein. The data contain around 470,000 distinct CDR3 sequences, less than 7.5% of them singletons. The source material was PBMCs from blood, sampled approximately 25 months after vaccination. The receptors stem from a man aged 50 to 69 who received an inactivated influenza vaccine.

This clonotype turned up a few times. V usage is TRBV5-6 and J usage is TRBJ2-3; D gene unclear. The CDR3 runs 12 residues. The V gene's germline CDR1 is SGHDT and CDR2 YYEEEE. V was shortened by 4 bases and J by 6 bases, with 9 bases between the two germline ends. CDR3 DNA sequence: TGTGCCAGCAGCGTGTTAGGCGATACGCAGTATTTT. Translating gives CASSVLGDTQYF. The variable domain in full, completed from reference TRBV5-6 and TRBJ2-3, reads DAGVTQSPTHLIKTRGQQVTLRCSPKSGHDTVSWYQQALGQGPQFIFQYYEEEERQRGNFPDRFSGHQFPNYSSELNVNALLLGDSALYLCASSVLGDTQYFGPGTRLTVL.

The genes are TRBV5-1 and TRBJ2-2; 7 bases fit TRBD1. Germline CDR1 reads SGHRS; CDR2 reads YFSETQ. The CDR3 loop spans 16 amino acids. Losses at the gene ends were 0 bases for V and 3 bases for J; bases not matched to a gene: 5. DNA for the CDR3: TGCGCCAGCAGCTTGGGGCCTACAGGGGACACCGGGGAGCTGTTTTTT. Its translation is CASSLGPTGDTGELFF. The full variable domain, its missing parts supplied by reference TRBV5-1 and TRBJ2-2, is KAGVTQTPRYLIKTRGQQVTLSCSPISGHRSVSWYQQTPGQGLQFLFEYFSETQRNKGNFPGRFSGRQFSNSRSEMNVSTLELGDSALYLCASSLGPTGDTGELFFGEGSRLTVL.

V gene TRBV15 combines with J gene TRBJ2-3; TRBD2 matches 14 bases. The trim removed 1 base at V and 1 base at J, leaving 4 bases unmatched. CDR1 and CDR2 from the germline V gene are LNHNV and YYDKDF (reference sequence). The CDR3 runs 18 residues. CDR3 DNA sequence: TGTGCCACCAGCAGAGGTGCGGGACTAGCGGGGGGCACAGATACGCAGTATTTT. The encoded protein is CATSRGAGLAGGTDTQYF.

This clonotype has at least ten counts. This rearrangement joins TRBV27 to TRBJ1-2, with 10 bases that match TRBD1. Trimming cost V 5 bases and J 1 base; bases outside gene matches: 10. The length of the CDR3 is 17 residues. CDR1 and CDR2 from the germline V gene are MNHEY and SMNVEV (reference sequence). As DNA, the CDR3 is TGTGCCAGCAGTACTCGACAGGGGGCAAGGGGTAACTATGGCTACACCTTC. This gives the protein CASSTRQGARGNYGYTF.

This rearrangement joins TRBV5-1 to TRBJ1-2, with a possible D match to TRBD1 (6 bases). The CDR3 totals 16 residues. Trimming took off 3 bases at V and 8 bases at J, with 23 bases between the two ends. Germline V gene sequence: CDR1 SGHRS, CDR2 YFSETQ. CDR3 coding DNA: TGCGCCAGCAGCTCGCAATTACCCCAACAGGGAGGCGGCTACACCTTC. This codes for CASSSQLPQQGGGYTF.

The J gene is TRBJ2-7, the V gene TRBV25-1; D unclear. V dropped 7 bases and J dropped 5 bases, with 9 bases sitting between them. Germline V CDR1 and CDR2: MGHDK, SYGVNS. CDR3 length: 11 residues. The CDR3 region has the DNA TGTGCCAGCACGGTCCAAGACGAGCAGTACTTC. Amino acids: CASTVQDEQYF.

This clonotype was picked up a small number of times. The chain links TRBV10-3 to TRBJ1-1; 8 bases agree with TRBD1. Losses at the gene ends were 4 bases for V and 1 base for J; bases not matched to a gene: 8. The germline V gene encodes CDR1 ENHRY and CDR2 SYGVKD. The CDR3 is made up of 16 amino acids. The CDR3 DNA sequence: TGTGCCATCAGTGGGGCACAGGGGGTAGGGAACACTGAAGCTTTCTTT. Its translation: CAISGAQGVGNTEAFF.

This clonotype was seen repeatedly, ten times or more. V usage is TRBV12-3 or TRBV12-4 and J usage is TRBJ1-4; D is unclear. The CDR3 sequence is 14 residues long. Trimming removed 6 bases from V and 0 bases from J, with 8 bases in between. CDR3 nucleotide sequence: TGTGCCAGCAGGGCGACAACAACTAATGAAAAACTGTTTTTT. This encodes CASRATTTNEKLFF.

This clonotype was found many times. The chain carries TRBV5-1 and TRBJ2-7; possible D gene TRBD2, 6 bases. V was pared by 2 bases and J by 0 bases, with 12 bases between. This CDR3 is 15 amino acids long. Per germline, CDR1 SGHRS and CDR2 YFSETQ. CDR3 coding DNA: TGCGCCAGCAGCTTAACCGGGACTCCCTCCTACGAGCAGTACTTC. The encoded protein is CASSLTGTPSYEQYF. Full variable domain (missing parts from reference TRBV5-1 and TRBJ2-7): KAGVTQTPRYLIKTRGQQVTLSCSPISGHRSVSWYQQTPGQGLQFLFEYFSETQRNKGNFPGRFSGRQFSNSRSEMNVSTLELGDSALYLCASSLTGTPSYEQYFGPGTRLTVT.

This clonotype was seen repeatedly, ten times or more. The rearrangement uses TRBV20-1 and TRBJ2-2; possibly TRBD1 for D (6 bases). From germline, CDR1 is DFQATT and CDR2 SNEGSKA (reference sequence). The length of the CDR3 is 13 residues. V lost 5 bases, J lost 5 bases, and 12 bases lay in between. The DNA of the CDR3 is TGCAGTGCTGAGGACAGCATGACCGGGGAGCTGTTTTTT. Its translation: CSAEDSMTGELFF.

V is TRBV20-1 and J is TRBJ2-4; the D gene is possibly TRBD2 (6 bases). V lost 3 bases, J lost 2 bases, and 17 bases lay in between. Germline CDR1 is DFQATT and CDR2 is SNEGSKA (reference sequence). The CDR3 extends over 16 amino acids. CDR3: CSASSEGYQSKNIQYF. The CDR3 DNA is TGCAGTGCTAGTTCGGAGGGTTATCAGTCCAAAAACATTCAGTACTTC.

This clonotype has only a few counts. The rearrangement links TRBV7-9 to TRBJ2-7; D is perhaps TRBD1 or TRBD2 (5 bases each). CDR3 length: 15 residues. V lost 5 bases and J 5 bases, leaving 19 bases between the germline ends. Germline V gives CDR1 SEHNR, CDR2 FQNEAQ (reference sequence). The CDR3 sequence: CASSLRDPSGDEQYF. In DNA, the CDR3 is TGTGCCAGCAGCCTCCGGGACCCCTCGGGCGACGAGCAGTACTTC.

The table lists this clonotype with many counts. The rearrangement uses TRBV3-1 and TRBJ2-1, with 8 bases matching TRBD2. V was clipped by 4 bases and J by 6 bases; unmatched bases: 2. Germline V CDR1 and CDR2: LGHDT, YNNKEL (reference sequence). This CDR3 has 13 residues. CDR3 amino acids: CASSRLAGNEQFF. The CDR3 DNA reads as TGTGCCAGCAGCCGTCTAGCGGGCAATGAGCAGTTCTTC.

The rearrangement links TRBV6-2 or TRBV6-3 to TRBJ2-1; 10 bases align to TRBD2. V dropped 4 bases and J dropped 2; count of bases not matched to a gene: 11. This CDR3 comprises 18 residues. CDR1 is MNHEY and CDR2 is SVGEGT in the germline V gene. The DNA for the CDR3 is TGTGCCAGCAGTTCAAATCTAAAGCGGGGGGGAGCCTACAATGAGCAGTTCTTC. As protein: CASSSNLKRGGAYNEQFF.

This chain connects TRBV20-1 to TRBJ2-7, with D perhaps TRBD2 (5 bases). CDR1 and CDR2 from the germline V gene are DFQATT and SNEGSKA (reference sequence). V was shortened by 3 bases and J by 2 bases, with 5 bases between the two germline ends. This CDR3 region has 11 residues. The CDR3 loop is CSARRAYEQYF. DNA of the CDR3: TGCAGTGCTAGGCGGGCCTACGAGCAGTACTTC.

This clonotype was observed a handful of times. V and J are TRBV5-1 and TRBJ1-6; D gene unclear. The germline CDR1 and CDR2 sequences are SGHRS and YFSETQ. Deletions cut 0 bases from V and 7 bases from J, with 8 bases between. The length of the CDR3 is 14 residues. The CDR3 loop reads CASSLGPENSPLHF. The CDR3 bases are TGCGCCAGCAGCTTGGGTCCCGAGAATTCACCCCTCCACTTT. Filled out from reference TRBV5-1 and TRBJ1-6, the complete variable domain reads KAGVTQTPRYLIKTRGQQVTLSCSPISGHRSVSWYQQTPGQGLQFLFEYFSETQRNKGNFPGRFSGRQFSNSRSEMNVSTLELGDSALYLCASSLGPENSPLHFGNGTRLTVT.

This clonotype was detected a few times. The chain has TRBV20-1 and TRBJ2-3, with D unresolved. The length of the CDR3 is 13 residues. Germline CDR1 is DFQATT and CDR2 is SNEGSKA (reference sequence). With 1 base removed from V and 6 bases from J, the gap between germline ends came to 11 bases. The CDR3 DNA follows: TGCAGTGCTAGAGCAAGATCTTCGGATACGCAGTATTTT. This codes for CSARARSSDTQYF.

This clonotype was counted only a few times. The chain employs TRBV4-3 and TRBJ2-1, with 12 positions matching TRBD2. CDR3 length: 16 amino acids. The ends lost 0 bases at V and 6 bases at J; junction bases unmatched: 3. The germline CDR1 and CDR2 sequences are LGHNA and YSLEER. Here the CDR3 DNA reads TGCGCCAGCAGCCAAGATTCTAGCGGGGGGGCCAATGAGCAGTTCTTC. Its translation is CASSQDSSGGANEQFF.

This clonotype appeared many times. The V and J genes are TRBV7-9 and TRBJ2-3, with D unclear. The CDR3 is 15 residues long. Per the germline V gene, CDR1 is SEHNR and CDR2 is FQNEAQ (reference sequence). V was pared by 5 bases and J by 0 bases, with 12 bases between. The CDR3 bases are TGTGCCAGCAGCCCGGTAACCGGGAGCACAGATACGCAGTATTTT. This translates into CASSPVTGSTDTQYF.